A selection of T cell receptor beta chains follows, all from one sample in a study of radiotherapy plus CTLA-4 blockade in lung cancer. The assay was immunoSEQ multiplex PCR, and TCRdb's table has in-frame clones only and misses some. The data contain 81,000 or so clones, about 80% of them seen just once; the ten biggest clones take up approximately 0.79%. Source: peripheral blood, taken from a patient treated with radiotherapy plus ipilimumab. The source is a human donor with non-small cell lung cancer who had stable disease on radiotherapy plus ipilimumab. CDR3s include the opening cysteine and the closing phenylalanine or tryptophan. The D gene is left open where the match is weak.

TRBD1 | 17 | TRBJ1-6 | TRBV2 | CASSGVITAGGNSPLHF
NA | 15 | TRBJ1-4 | TRBV19 | CATTRSGGANEKLFF
TRBD2 | 15 | TRBJ2-3 | TRBV9 | CASGTGGISTDTQYF
NA | 13 | TRBJ1-1 | TRBV18 | CASSGGRGTEAFF
NA | 16 | TRBJ2-3 | TRBV19 | CASSIDHTGITDTQYF
NA | 14 | TRBJ2-5 | TRBV19 | CASSIAQTEETQYF
TRBD2 | 15 | TRBJ2-5 | TRBV6-5 | CASSYLAGGKETQYF
NA | 15 | TRBJ1-5 | TRBV28 | CASSSGVHSNQPQHF
TRBD1 | 15 | TRBJ1-1 | TRBV5-1 | CASSLERGRGTEAFF
NA | 15 | TRBJ1-1 | TRBV15 | CATSRDRPGTTEAFF
NA | 15 | TRBJ2-7 | TRBV7-5 | CVRSPRGEGSYEQYF
NA | 14 | TRBJ2-2 | TRBV10-1 | CASSEPENTGELFF
NA | 15 | TRBJ2-7 | TRBV6-5 | CASSYKAGSSYEQYF
NA | 15 | TRBJ2-1 | TRBV27 | CASSSSESSYNEQFF
TRBD1 | 19 | TRBJ2-7 | TRBV23-1 | CASSPHPGQGAARNSEQYF
TRBD1 | 15 | TRBJ1-1 | TRBV7-2 | CASTRTGTMNTEAFF
TRBD2 | 15 | TRBJ2-2 | TRBV6-5 | CASGGRAGVTGELFF
NA | 15 | TRBJ2-7 | TRBV11-2 | CASSQTLLSSYEQYF
NA | 12 | TRBJ1-5 | TRBV28 | CASRGSNQPQHF
TRBD1 | 11 | TRBJ1-2 | TRBV10-2 | CASRDSHGYTF
NA | 13 | TRBJ1-1 | TRBV2 | CASRAGRATEAFF
TRBD1 | 15 | TRBJ2-2 | TRBV2 | CASSGTGGRTGELFF
NA | 14 | TRBJ2-6 | TRBV19 | CASSPYSGANVLTF
TRBD1 | 18 | TRBJ1-5 | TRBV27 | CASSLGWTGPSPNQPQHF
NA | 16 | TRBJ1-4 | TRBV28 | CASRPLDSATNEKLFF
TRBD1 | 14 | TRBJ2-7 | TRBV13 | CASSLVRQGAEQYF
NA | 16 | TRBJ1-4 | TRBV19 | CASSMGRTATNEKLFF
NA | 16 | TRBJ2-7 | TRBV5-6 | CASTIQAGTHSYEQYF
NA | 14 | TRBJ2-1 | TRBV30 | CAWSFTTGRGEQFF
NA | 15 | TRBJ1-2 | TRBV19 | CASSIRGRGNYGYTF
NA | 14 | TRBJ1-1 | TRBV5-1 | CASSPEGRGTEAFF
TRBD2 | 14 | TRBJ2-1 | TRBV30 | CAWSGTRGVVEQFF
TRBD1 | 18 | TRBJ2-2 | TRBV5-1 | CASSLAGQGVANTGELFF
NA | 14 | TRBJ1-2 | TRBV5-5 | CASSLVPQGDGYTF
NA | 14 | TRBJ2-1 | TRBV6-1 | CASTPGGNYNEQFF
NA | 11 | TRBJ2-7 | TRBV6-1 | CASSVGDEQYF
TRBD2 | 17 | TRBJ2-1 | TRBV9 | CASSVDPLAGVKNEQFF
NA | 15 | NA | TRBV7-2 | CASSPEARLSYEQYF
NA | 13 | TRBJ2-5 | TRBV5-8 | CASSTRDKETQYF
NA | 13 | TRBJ2-3 | TRBV7-8 | CASSLGRQDTQYF
TRBD2 | 15 | TRBJ2-1 | TRBV7-6 | CASSLGGFTYNEQFF
NA | 16 | TRBJ2-3 | TRBV2 | CASINIARGGTDTQYF
TRBD1 | 15 | TRBJ1-6 | TRBV7-2 | CASSKGTGSNSPLHF
NA | 18 | TRBJ2-2 | TRBV7-3 | CASSSPPWPEKNTGELFF
NA | 15 | TRBJ1-2 | TRBV19 | CASSPGPTRLYGYTF
NA | 15 | TRBJ2-1 | TRBV2 | CASRPEGGARNEQFF
NA | 15 | TRBJ1-6 | TRBV28 | CASSFAGGYNSPLHF